Listed below are T cell receptor beta chains from one sample, sequenced in a study of shared clonotypes between healthy human individuals. The table came from immunoSEQ multiplex PCR; TCRdb's copy has only in-frame clones and leaves some out. The sample carries under 2,000,000 clones, over 85% recorded once. The sample was naive CD8+ T cells sorted from blood. Receptors originate from a man between 18 and 29 years old in good health. CDR3s include the opening cysteine and the closing phenylalanine or tryptophan. Each record gives: clone size, CDR3 length, D gene, V gene, J gene, CDR3 protein, CDR3 DNA. A D gene is named only where the DNA matches it firmly. The size field is filled for only some rows; it gives once, few, many or a size class.

NA	19	TRBD2	TRBV4-3	TRBJ2-2	CASSQDSLRLAVNTGELFF	TGCGCCAGCAGCCAAGATTCCCTCCGGCTAGCGGTGAACACCGGGGAGCTGTTTTTT
NA	15	NA	TRBV28	TRBJ1-2	CASSPTYLDNYGYTF	TGTGCCAGCAGTCCTACGTACTTGGATAACTATGGCTACACCTTC
NA	15	NA	TRBV6-5	TRBJ2-7	CASSYSTAETYEQYF	TGTGCCAGCAGTTACTCGACGGCGGAGACCTACGAGCAGTACTTC
NA	14	NA	TRBV28	TRBJ1-4	CASRTQDSNEKLFF	TGTGCCAGCAGAACACAGGATTCTAATGAAAAACTGTTTTTT
once	14	NA	TRBV19	TRBJ1-3	CASSIRSSGNTIYF	TGTGCCAGTAGTATCAGGAGCTCTGGAAACACCATATATTTT
NA	14	NA	TRBV13	TRBJ2-5	CASSSGTDQETQYF	TGTGCCAGCAGCTCCGGGACGGATCAAGAGACCCAGTACTTC
NA	15	NA	TRBV7-6	TRBJ2-7	CASSLEGQNPYEQYF	TGTGCCAGCAGCTTAGAGGGGCAGAACCCCTACGAGCAGTACTTC
NA	15	TRBD1	TRBV5-6	TRBJ2-7	CASSSPGQGSYEQYF	TGTGCCAGCAGCTCACCGGGACAGGGGTCCTACGAGCAGTACTTC
NA	13	NA	TRBV11-3	TRBJ1-6	CASSRGDDSPLHF	TGTGCCAGCAGTAGGGGAGACGATTCACCCCTCCACTTT
NA	14	NA	TRBV5-1	TRBJ2-6	CASGHKDGANVLTF	TGCGCCAGCGGCCATAAAGACGGGGCCAACGTCCTGACTTTC
NA	13	NA	TRBV4-1	TRBJ2-5	CASSQTDGETQYF	TGCGCCAGCAGCCAGACAGACGGGGAGACCCAGTACTTC
NA	14	TRBD2	TRBV9	TRBJ2-7	CASSLGLAGYEQYF	TGTGCCAGCAGCCTCGGACTAGCCGGCTACGAGCAGTACTTC
NA	15	TRBD1	TRBV4-3	TRBJ2-1	CASSHDKWGQNEQFF	TGCGCCAGCAGCCACGATAAGTGGGGACAGAATGAGCAGTTCTTC
NA	15	TRBD1	TRBV5-4	TRBJ2-5	CASSWGTADQETQYF	TGTGCCAGCAGTTGGGGGACAGCCGACCAAGAGACCCAGTACTTC
NA	15	TRBD2	TRBV27	TRBJ2-1	CASSLSGSTYNEQFF	TGTGCCAGCAGTCTTAGCGGGTCCACCTACAATGAGCAGTTCTTC
NA	14	NA	TRBV5-6	TRBJ2-4	CASSLVGGKNIQYF	TGTGCCAGCAGCTTGGTTGGAGGCAAAAACATTCAGTACTTC
NA	13	NA	TRBV30	TRBJ2-2	CAWNTGYTGELFF	TGTGCCTGGAATACAGGTTACACCGGGGAGCTGTTTTTT
NA	14	TRBD1	TRBV28	TRBJ1-5	CASLDRGHNQPQHF	TGTGCCAGCCTGGACAGGGGGCACAATCAGCCCCAGCATTTT
NA	14	TRBD2	TRBV11-2	TRBJ2-1	CASSLDGGANEQFF	TGTGCCAGCAGCTTAGACGGGGGGGCCAATGAGCAGTTCTTC
NA	14	NA	TRBV9	TRBJ1-1	CASSVGGGSTEAFF	TGTGCCAGCAGCGTAGGCGGGGGGTCCACTGAAGCTTTCTTT
NA	16	NA	TRBV30	TRBJ1-4	CAWSVLGQGNPEKLFF	TGTGCCTGGAGTGTACTTGGCCAGGGAAATCCGGAAAAACTGTTTTTT
NA	14	NA	TRBV6-5	TRBJ2-1	CASSRPGLQSGQFF	TGTGCCAGCAGTCGCCCCGGACTCCAATCAGGACAGTTCTTC
NA	17	TRBD1	TRBV19	TRBJ1-1	CASSIEPDRGISTEAFF	TGTGCCAGTAGTATAGAACCCGACAGGGGAATTTCCACTGAAGCTTTCTTT
NA	14	TRBD2	TRBV7-9	TRBJ2-3	CASSPLAGSDTQYF	TGTGCCAGCAGCCCTCTAGCGGGGTCAGATACGCAGTATTTT
NA	15	TRBD2	TRBV27	TRBJ2-7	CASSFRGGHSYEQYF	TGTGCCAGCAGTTTTCGGGGGGGGCACTCCTACGAGCAGTACTTC
once	14	NA	TRBV19	TRBJ1-2	CASSIVPDRDGYTF	TGTGCCAGTAGTATAGTTCCCGACAGAGATGGCTACACCTTC
once	17	NA	TRBV4-3	TRBJ2-1	CASSQEYAVIGYNEQFF	TGCGCCAGCAGCCAAGAGTATGCAGTAATCGGCTACAATGAGCAGTTCTTC
once	14	TRBD1	TRBV19	TRBJ2-7	CASSRTGENYEQYF	TGTGCCAGTAGTAGGACAGGGGAAAACTACGAGCAGTACTTC